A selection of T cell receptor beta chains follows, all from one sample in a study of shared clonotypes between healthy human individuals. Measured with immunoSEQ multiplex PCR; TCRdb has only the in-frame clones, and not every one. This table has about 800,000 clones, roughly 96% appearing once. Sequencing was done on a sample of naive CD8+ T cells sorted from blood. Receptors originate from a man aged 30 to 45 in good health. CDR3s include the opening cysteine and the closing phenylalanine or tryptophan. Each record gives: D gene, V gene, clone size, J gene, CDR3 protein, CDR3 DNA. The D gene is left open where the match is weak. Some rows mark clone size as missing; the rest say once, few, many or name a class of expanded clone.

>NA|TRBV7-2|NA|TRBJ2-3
CASSLGLDTQYF
TGTGCCAGCAGCTTAGGCCTAGATACGCAGTATTTT
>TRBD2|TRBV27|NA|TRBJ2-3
CASSLFTSGSGTDTQYF
TGTGCCAGCAGTTTATTTACTAGCGGGAGTGGCACAGATACGCAGTATTTT
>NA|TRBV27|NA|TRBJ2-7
CASPLGAESYEQYF
TGTGCCAGCCCCTTGGGGGCCGAATCCTACGAGCAGTACTTC
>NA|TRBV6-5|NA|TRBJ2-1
CASSPNRIHEQFF
TGTGCCAGCTCTCCCAACAGGATCCATGAGCAGTTCTTC
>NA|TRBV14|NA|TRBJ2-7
CASGDNSYEQYF
TGTGCCAGCGGGGACAACTCCTACGAGCAGTACTTC
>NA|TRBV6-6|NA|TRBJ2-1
CASSLGTYNEQFF
TGTGCCAGCAGTCTAGGGACCTACAATGAGCAGTTCTTC
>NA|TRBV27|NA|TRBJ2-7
CASSLVVPDRYLSYEQYF
TGTGCCAGCAGTTTAGTAGTCCCCGACAGATATCTTTCCTACGAGCAGTACTTC
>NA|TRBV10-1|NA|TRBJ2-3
CASSESQGSRTDTQYF
TGCGCCAGCAGTGAGTCCCAGGGTAGCCGCACAGATACGCAGTATTTT
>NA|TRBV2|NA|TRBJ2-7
CASNPRTSYEQYF
TGTGCCAGCAACCCTAGGACCTCCTACGAGCAGTACTTC
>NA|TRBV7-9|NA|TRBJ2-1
CASSFRQGTSHEQFF
TGTGCCAGCAGCTTTAGGCAGGGGACATCCCATGAGCAGTTCTTC
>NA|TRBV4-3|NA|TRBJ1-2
CASSQVRSRVEGYTF
TGCGCCAGCAGCCAAGTGAGGTCGCGTGTGGAGGGCTACACCTTC
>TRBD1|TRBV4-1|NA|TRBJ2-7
CASSQVNKGTASYEQYF
TGCGCCAGCAGCCAAGTTAATAAGGGGACAGCGTCCTACGAGCAGTACTTC
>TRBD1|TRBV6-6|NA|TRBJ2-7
CASSYGQGITYEQYF
TGTGCCAGCAGTTACGGACAGGGGATTACCTACGAGCAGTACTTC
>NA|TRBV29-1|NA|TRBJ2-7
CSVETVAAKGYEQYF
TGCAGCGTGGAAACTGTAGCGGCGAAGGGGTACGAGCAGTACTTC
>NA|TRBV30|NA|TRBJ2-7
CAWSPGRGSYEQYF
TGTGCCTGGAGTCCCGGCCGCGGCTCCTACGAGCAGTACTTC
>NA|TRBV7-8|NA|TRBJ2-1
CASSPSDEQFF
TGTGCCAGCAGTCCGAGCGATGAGCAGTTCTTC
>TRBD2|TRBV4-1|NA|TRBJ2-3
CASSPLPSGGRTDTQYF
TGCGCCAGCAGCCCCCTCCCGAGCGGCGGGAGGACAGATACGCAGTATTTT
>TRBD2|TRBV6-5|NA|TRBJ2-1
CASSPYLAGDEQFF
TGTGCCAGCAGTCCCTACCTAGCGGGAGACGAGCAGTTCTTC
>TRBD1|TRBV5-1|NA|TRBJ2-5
CASSGTGLIQETQYF
TGCGCCAGCAGTGGGACAGGGTTAATTCAAGAGACCCAGTACTTC
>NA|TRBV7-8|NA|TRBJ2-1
CASSLRSWGQYNEQFF
TGTGCCAGCAGCTTACGATCCTGGGGGCAATACAATGAGCAGTTCTTC
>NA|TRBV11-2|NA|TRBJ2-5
CASSHRDYQETQYF
TGTGCCAGCAGCCACCGGGACTACCAAGAGACCCAGTACTTC
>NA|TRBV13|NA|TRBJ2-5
CASSSRNTGTGETQYF
TGTGCCAGCAGCTCTAGGAACACAGGGACGGGCGAGACCCAGTACTTC
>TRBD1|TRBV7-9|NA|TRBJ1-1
CASNLLPRDRNTEAFF
TGTGCCAGCAACCTATTACCCAGGGACAGAAACACTGAAGCTTTCTTT
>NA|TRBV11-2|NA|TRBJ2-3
CASSPGTSTSDTQYF
TGTGCCAGCAGCCCAGGGACTTCGACCTCAGATACGCAGTATTTT
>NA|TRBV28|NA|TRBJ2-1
CASQVGSYNEQFF
TGTGCCAGTCAGGTAGGCTCCTACAATGAGCAGTTCTTC
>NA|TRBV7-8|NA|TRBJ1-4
CASSFWRDPSREKLFF
TGTGCCAGCAGCTTCTGGCGGGACCCCTCGAGGGAAAAACTGTTTTTT
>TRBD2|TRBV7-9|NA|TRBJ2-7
CASSRAGAREQYF
TGTGCCAGCAGCCGAGCGGGAGCAAGGGAGCAGTACTTC
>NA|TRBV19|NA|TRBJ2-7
CASSIGKDFSYEQYF
TGTGCCAGTAGTATAGGTAAGGACTTCTCCTACGAGCAGTACTTC
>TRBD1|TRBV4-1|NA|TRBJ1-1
CASSRTPPQGANTEAFF
TGCGCCAGCAGCCGCACTCCCCCCCAGGGGGCGAACACTGAAGCTTTCTTT
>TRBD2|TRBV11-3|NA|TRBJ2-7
CASSLHSGMAPYEQYF
TGTGCCAGCAGCTTACATAGCGGGATGGCCCCCTACGAGCAGTACTTC
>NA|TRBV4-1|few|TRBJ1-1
CASSIREVTEAFF
TGCGCCAGCTCTATCAGGGAGGTCACTGAAGCTTTCTTT
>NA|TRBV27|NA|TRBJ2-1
CASSKRVYNEQFF
TGTGCCAGCAGTAAGAGAGTTTACAATGAGCAGTTCTTC
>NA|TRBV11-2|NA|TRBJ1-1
CASSFQASAFF
TGTGCCAGCAGCTTCCAGGCCAGCGCTTTCTTT
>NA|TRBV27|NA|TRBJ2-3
CASSLLEDTQYF
TGTGCCAGCAGTTTATTAGAAGATACGCAGTATTTT
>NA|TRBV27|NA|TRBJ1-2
CASSFLGEADGYTF
TGTGCCAGCAGTTTTTTGGGAGAGGCGGATGGCTACACCTTC
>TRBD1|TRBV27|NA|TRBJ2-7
CASRQLGQGAREQYF
TGTGCCAGCAGGCAACTTGGGCAGGGGGCCCGTGAGCAGTACTTC
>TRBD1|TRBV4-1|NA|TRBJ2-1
CASSPNRGDYNEQFF
TGCGCCAGCAGCCCGAACAGGGGGGATTACAATGAGCAGTTCTTC
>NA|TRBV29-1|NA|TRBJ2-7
CSVYEGDSFEQYF
TGCAGCGTCTACGAGGGGGACTCCTTCGAGCAGTACTTC
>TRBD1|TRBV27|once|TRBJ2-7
CASSPGQGTQFEQYF
TGTGCCAGCAGTCCCGGACAGGGAACTCAGTTCGAGCAGTACTTC
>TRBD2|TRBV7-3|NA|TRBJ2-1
CASSPLAGVGNEQFF
TGTGCCAGCAGCCCGCTAGCGGGAGTTGGAAATGAGCAGTTCTTC
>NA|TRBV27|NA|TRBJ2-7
CASIGIIGEIYEQYF
TGTGCCAGCATCGGAATTATCGGGGAGATTTACGAGCAGTACTTC